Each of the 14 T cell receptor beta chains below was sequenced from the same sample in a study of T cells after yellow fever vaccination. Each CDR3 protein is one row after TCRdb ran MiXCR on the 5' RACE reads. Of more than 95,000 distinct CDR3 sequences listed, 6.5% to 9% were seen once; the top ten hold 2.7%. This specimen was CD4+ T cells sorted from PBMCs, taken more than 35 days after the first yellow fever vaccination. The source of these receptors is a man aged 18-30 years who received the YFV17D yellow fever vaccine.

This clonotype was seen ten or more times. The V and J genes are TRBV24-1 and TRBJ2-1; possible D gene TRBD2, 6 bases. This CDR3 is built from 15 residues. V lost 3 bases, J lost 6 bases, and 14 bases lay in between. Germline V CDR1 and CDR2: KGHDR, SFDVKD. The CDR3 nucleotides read TGTGCCACCAGTGATGAGACTAGGGGCGGCAATGAGCAGTTCTTC. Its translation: CATSDETRGGNEQFF.

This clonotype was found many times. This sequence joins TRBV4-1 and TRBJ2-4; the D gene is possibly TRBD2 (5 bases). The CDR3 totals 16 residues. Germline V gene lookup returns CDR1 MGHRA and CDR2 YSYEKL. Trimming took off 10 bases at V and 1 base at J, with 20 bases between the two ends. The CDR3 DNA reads TGCGCCACCTCGGGTGCGGGCTTTCTGGCCAAAAACATTCAGTACTTC. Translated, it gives CATSGAGFLAKNIQYF.

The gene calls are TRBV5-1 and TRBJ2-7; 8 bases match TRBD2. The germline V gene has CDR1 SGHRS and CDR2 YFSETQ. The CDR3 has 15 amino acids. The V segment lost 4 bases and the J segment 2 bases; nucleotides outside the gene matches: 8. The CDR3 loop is CASSPLRGGTYEQYF. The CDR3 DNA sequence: TGCGCCAGCAGCCCTCTTCGCGGGGGGACCTACGAGCAGTACTTC.

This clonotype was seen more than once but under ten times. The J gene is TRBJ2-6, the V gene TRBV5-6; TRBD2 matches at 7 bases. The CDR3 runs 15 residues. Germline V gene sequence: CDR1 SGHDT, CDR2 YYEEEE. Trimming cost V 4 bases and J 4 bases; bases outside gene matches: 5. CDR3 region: CASSPGLPGANVLTF. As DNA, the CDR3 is TGTGCCAGCAGCCCGGGACTACCCGGGGCCAACGTCCTGACTTTC.

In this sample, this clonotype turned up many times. CDR3 sequence: CASSSWSSGANVLTF. CDR3 bases: TGTGCCAGCAGCTCTTGGAGCTCTGGGGCCAACGTCCTGACTTTC. The V call is TRBV27, the J call TRBJ2-6; D unclear. The CDR3 runs to 15 residues. The germline V gene has CDR1 MNHEY and CDR2 SMNVEV (reference sequence). The germline V and J ends were trimmed by 6 bases and 0 bases, with 9 bases remaining between them.

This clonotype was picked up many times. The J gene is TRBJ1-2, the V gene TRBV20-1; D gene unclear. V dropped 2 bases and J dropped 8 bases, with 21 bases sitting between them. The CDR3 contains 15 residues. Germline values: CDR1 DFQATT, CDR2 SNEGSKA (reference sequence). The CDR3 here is CSARPLVGPKDGYTF. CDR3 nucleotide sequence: TGCAGTGCTAGACCTTTGGTAGGGCCCAAGGACGGCTACACCTTC.

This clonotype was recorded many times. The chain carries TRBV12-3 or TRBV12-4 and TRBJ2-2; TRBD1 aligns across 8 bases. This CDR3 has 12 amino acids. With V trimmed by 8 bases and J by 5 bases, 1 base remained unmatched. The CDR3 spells CASDRGTGELFF. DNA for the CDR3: TGTGCCAGCGACAGGGGAACCGGGGAGCTGTTTTTT.

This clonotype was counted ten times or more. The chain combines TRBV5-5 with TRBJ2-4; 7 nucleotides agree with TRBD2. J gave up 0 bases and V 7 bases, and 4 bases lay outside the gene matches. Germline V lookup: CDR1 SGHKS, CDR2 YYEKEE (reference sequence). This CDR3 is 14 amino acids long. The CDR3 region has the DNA TGTGCCAGCGGGGCGGGGGAAGCCAAAAACATTCAGTACTTC. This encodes CASGAGEAKNIQYF.

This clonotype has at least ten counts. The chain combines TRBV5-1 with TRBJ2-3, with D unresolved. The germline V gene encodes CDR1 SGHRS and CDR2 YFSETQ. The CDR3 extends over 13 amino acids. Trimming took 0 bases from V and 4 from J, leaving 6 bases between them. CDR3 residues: CASSLAGPDTQYF. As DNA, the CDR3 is TGCGCCAGCAGCTTGGCGGGTCCAGATACGCAGTATTTT.

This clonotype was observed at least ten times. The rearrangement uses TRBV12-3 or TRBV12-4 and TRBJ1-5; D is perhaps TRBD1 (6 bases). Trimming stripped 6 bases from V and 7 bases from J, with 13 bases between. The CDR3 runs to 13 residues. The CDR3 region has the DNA TGTGCCAGCAGCCCGGGACACCCACAGCCCCAGCATTTT. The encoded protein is CASSPGHPQPQHF.

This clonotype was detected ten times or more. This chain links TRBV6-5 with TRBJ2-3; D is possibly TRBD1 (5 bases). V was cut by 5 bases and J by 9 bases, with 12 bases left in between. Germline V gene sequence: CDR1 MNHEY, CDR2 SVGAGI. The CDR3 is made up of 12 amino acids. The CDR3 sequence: CASSNTGATQYF. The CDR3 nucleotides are TGTGCCAGCAGTAACACAGGAGCCACGCAGTATTTT.

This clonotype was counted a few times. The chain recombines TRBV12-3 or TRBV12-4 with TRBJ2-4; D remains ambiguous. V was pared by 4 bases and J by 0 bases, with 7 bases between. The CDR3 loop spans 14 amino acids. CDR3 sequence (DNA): TGTGCCAGCAGTTCTTCTATAGCCAAAAACATTCAGTACTTC. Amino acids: CASSSSIAKNIQYF.

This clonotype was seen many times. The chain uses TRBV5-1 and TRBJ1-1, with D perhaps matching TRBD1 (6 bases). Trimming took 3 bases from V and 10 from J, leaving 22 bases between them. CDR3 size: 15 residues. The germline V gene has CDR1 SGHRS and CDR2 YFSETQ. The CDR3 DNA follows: TGCGCCAGCAGCTCGTCGAACCAGGGGTCCTCGTTAGCTTTCTTT. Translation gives CASSSSNQGSSLAFF.

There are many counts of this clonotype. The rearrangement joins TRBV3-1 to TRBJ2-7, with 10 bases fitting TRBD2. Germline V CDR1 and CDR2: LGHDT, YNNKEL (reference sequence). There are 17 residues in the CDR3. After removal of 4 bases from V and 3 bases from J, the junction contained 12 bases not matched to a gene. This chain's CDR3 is CASSPLAGELTYYEQYF. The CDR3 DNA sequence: TGTGCCAGCAGCCCCCTAGCGGGAGAACTAACCTACTACGAGCAGTACTTC.